A single sample is the source of the 19 T cell receptor beta chains below, sequenced in a study of post-analysis software for immune sequencing data. Study results and caveats: About five TRBV segments appeared more often in patients than in controls, and TRBV5-6, TRBV5-1 and TRBV20-1 were among these.

These receptors' targets are unknown. Unique molecular identifiers were carried by the TCR beta cDNA libraries. TCRdb independently ran MiXCR on the PCR reads; one entry per CDR3 protein. Here the sample spans about 570,000 distinct CDR3 sequences, around a third being singletons. Sample: blood. All receptors derive from a girl aged 2-17 years with multiple sclerosis.

CDR3 sequence reads: CSAVDRDNEQFF. CDR3 sequence (DNA): TGCAGTGCCGTCGACAGGGACAATGAGCAGTTCTTC. The chain combines TRBV20-1 with TRBJ2-1; 7 nucleotides line up with TRBD1. The V gene's germline CDR1 is DFQATT and CDR2 SNEGSKA (reference sequence). Trimming at V came to 6 bases and at J to 5 bases, leaving 4 bases not matched to a gene. The CDR3 sequence is 12 residues long.

The table lists this clonotype with a few counts. This rearrangement joins TRBV20-1 to TRBJ1-5; a weak D match, TRBD1 (5 bases). V was pared by 7 bases and J by 9 bases, with 19 bases between. The V gene's germline CDR1 is DFQATT and CDR2 SNEGSKA (reference sequence). This CDR3 spans 13 amino acids. Written as DNA, the CDR3 is TGCAGTGAGGTACGGACCAGGGAGATGCCCCAGCATTTT. Translation gives CSEVRTREMPQHF.

This clonotype occurred once. V is TRBV6-1 and J is TRBJ1-2, with a possible D match to TRBD1 (5 bases). CDR1 is MNHNS and CDR2 is SASEGT in the germline V gene. Between the trimmed V and J ends, which lost 2 bases and 3 bases, there was a span of 16 bases. The CDR3 is 16 amino acids. The CDR3 DNA is TGTGCCAGCAGTGAATGGAAAAGGGACCGCGACTATGGCTACACCTTC. It codes for CASSEWKRDRDYGYTF.

This clonotype was counted a few times. The chain links TRBV4-1 to TRBJ2-5, with 9 bases matching TRBD2. Germline lookup yields CDR1 MGHRA and CDR2 YSYEKL. The trim removed 1 base at V and 4 bases at J, leaving 1 base unmatched. CDR3 length: 14 residues. CDR3 sequence: CASSQVSGGETQYF. CDR3 nucleotides: TGCGCCAGCAGCCAAGTTAGCGGGGGAGAGACCCAGTACTTC.

This clonotype was seen a single time. This sequence joins TRBV20-1 and TRBJ1-5; D unclear. The V gene's germline CDR1 is DFQATT and CDR2 SNEGSKA (reference sequence). With 6 bases removed from V and 0 bases from J, the gap between germline ends came to 15 bases. The CDR3 is 15 residues long. The CDR3 sequence: CSAAGTAYSNQPQHF. CDR3 DNA: TGCAGTGCCGCGGGTACGGCGTATAGCAATCAGCCCCAGCATTTT.

This clonotype was seen a few times. One junction end does not reproduce the germline sequence, and a read error may be involved. The chain uses TRBV6-1 and TRBJ2-7; no clear D gene. The CDR3 runs to 15 residues. Germline V gene lookup returns CDR1 MNHNS and CDR2 SASEGT. The CDR3 nucleotides are TGTGCCAGCAGTAAAGCGTCTTCCCTTGCCTACGAGCAGTACTTC. The encoded protein is CASSKASSLAYEQYF.

As concerns this clonotype: Sequence at one end of the junction differs from germline and may be a read error. CDR3 residues: CTSRSQPSGETQYF. The CDR3 nucleotides read TGCACCAGCAGAAGTCAGCCCTCCGGGGAGACCCAGTACTTC. The rearrangement links TRBV5-1 to TRBJ2-5; no firm D call. The length of the CDR3 is 14 residues. Germline-derived CDR1 and CDR2 are SGHRS and YFSETQ.

This clonotype was detected a few times. DNA of the CDR3: TGCAGTGCTAGAGGGACATCCGGCAATCAGCCCCAGCATTTT. Amino acid sequence: CSARGTSGNQPQHF. The chain uses TRBV20-1 and TRBJ1-5; D possibly corresponds to TRBD1 (5 bases). CDR3 size: 14 residues. Trimming left V 1 base short and J 2 bases short, with 9 bases between. Germline V lookup: CDR1 DFQATT, CDR2 SNEGSKA (reference sequence).

The chain recombines TRBV7-6 with TRBJ1-1; D may be TRBD1 (5 bases). This CDR3 has 15 amino acids. Trimming stripped 1 base from V and 3 bases from J, with 12 bases between. Germline V gives CDR1 SGHVS, CDR2 FNYEAQ. CDR3 sequence (DNA): TGTGCCAGCAGCTTAGGGGGCGGGGGTCACACTGAAGCTTTCTTT. Translating gives CASSLGGGGHTEAFF.

V and J are TRBV7-8 and TRBJ1-2; D unresolved. Germline loops: CDR1 SGHVS, CDR2 FQNEAQ. V was pared by 2 bases and J by 2 bases, with 12 bases between. The length of the CDR3 is 15 residues. The CDR3 here is CASSLRGRQNYGYTF. The DNA of the CDR3 is TGTGCCAGCAGCTTAAGAGGCCGCCAAAACTATGGCTACACCTTC.

This clonotype was observed a handful of times. The chain is built from TRBV7-9 and TRBJ2-1; D call uncertain. V was pared by 2 bases and J by 4 bases, with 12 bases between. Germline V gene data show CDR1 as SEHNR and CDR2 as FQNEAQ (reference sequence). CDR3 length: 15 residues. CDR3: CASSLSNRFYNEQFF. The CDR3 DNA is TGTGCCAGCAGCTTAAGCAACAGATTTTACAATGAGCAGTTCTTC.

The CDR3, as DNA: TGTGCCAGCAGCCTCACCGGGACTAGCAGCACAGATACGCAGTATTTT. Translating gives CASSLTGTSSTDTQYF. The rearrangement joins TRBV4-2 to TRBJ2-3, with TRBD2 matching over 9 bases. The CDR3 runs to 16 residues. Germline assignment: CDR1 LGHNA and CDR2 YNFKEQ. Unmatched junction bases numbered 5, after V lost 4 bases and J lost 0 bases.

This clonotype was seen more than once but under ten times. The chain couples TRBV11-2 to TRBJ1-2; D gene unclear. The germline gives CDR1 SGHAT, CDR2 FQNNGV. CDR3 length: 12 residues. Trimming pared 3 bases from V and 9 bases from J, leaving 11 bases between. The chain's CDR3 is CASSFGPGSYTF. DNA of the CDR3: TGTGCCAGCAGCTTCGGACCTGGAAGCTACACCTTC.

J is TRBJ1-4 and V is TRBV7-2; D remains unclear. V was pared by 1 base and J by 2 bases, with 11 bases between. Germline V gives CDR1 SGHTA, CDR2 FQGNSA. This CDR3 region has 16 residues. CDR3 in DNA: TGTGCCAGCAGCTTAGGGCTTAGTGGGACTAATGAAAAACTGTTTTTT. It yields the protein CASSLGLSGTNEKLFF.

This clonotype was seen only once. The V and J genes are TRBV20-1 and TRBJ2-5; a weak D match, TRBD1 (5 bases). V was shortened by 4 bases and J by 2 bases, with 14 bases between the two germline ends. In germline, CDR1 is DFQATT, CDR2 SNEGSKA (reference sequence). The CDR3 has 14 amino acids. In DNA, the CDR3 is TGCAGTGCTACCCACTTGGGGCGACAAGAGACCCAGTACTTC. This codes for CSATHLGRQETQYF.

The sample holds a few counts of this clonotype. The chain combines TRBV5-1 with TRBJ2-5, with D possibly TRBD2 on 6 matching bases. The CDR3 has 14 residues. With 3 bases removed from V and 4 bases from J, the gap between germline ends came to 13 bases. Germline assignment: CDR1 SGHRS and CDR2 YFSETQ. CDR3 coding DNA: TGCGCCAGCAGCTCCGGGAGAGGCAGAGAGACCCAGTACTTC. It codes for CASSSGRGRETQYF.

There are many counts of this clonotype. The V call is TRBV20-1, the J call TRBJ1-6, with D perhaps TRBD1 (6 bases). This CDR3 contains 13 residues. Trimming removed 5 bases at V and 8 bases at J, with 13 bases between. Germline loops: CDR1 DFQATT, CDR2 SNEGSKA (reference sequence). CDR3 in DNA: TGCAGTGCTTCCGGACAGTCCCATTCACCCCTCCACTTT. This sequence encodes CSASGQSHSPLHF.

This clonotype came up a few times. V gene TRBV29-1 combines with J gene TRBJ2-1, with TRBD1 matching 7 bases. Germline loops: CDR1 SQVTM, CDR2 ANQGSEA. Trimming at V came to 6 bases and at J to 10 bases, leaving 3 bases not matched to a gene. The CDR3 length is 10 residues. Here the CDR3 reads CSVTGVEQFF. The CDR3 DNA is TGCAGCGTCACAGGGGTGGAGCAGTTCTTC.

There are a few counts of this clonotype. The chain employs TRBV6-5 and TRBJ2-3, with 7 bases aligning to TRBD1. Trimming cost V 5 bases and J 6 bases; bases outside gene matches: 5. The CDR3 is 13 residues long. Germline loops: CDR1 MNHEY, CDR2 SVGAGI. The CDR3 coding sequence is TGTGCCAGCAGTAGAGACAGGGCCGATACGCAGTATTTT. Its translation: CASSRDRADTQYF.